The next 9 T cell receptor beta chains were all read from a single sample in a study of shared clonotypes between healthy human individuals. Only in-frame clones appear in the TCRdb table, and some are missing; sequencing was by immunoSEQ multiplex PCR. The sample records around 640,000 clones, 95% to 97% being singletons. Naive CD8 cells comprised CD45RO-negative, CCR7-positively selected cells, excluding terminally differentiated effector memory CD45RA+ cells. Sequencing input: naive CD8+ T cells sorted from blood. These receptor sequences come from a woman aged 30 to 39 in good health.

The V gene is TRBV5-1, the J gene TRBJ2-7, with a tentative D call TRBD2 (5 bases). This CDR3 comprises 16 residues. The germline CDR1 and CDR2 sequences are SGHRS and YFSETQ. The V end was cut by 3 bases, the J end by 0 bases, with 16 bases between. The CDR3 sequence is CASSSTRGKSSYEQYF. DNA of the CDR3: TGCGCCAGCAGCTCCACCCGGGGAAAGAGCTCCTACGAGCAGTACTTC. The full variable domain, rest sourced from reference TRBV5-1 and TRBJ2-7, is KAGVTQTPRYLIKTRGQQVTLSCSPISGHRSVSWYQQTPGQGLQFLFEYFSETQRNKGNFPGRFSGRQFSNSRSEMNVSTLELGDSALYLCASSSTRGKSSYEQYFGPGTRLTVT.

The chain recombines TRBV4-2 with TRBJ2-1, with TRBD2 identical over 8 bases. Germline V gene sequence: CDR1 LGHNA, CDR2 YNFKEQ. CDR3 length equals 18 residues. Trimming removed 1 base from V and 7 bases from J; junction bases left unmatched: 15. The CDR3 region is CASSQGMGRERERNEQFF. Written as DNA, the CDR3 is TGTGCCAGCAGCCAAGGAATGGGGCGGGAGCGGGAGAGGAATGAGCAGTTCTTC.

The chain combines TRBV29-1 with TRBJ1-5; TRBD1 matches at 9 bases. Trimming cost V 8 bases and J 1 base; bases outside gene matches: 6. The CDR3 consists of 14 residues. Germline CDR1 is SQVTM and CDR2 is ANQGSEA. This CDR3 is CSLWTGESNQPQHF. The DNA for the CDR3 is TGCAGCTTATGGACAGGGGAGAGCAATCAGCCCCAGCATTTT.

The rearrangement joins TRBV27 to TRBJ1-1; 9 nucleotides align to TRBD1. CDR3 length: 13 residues. The ends lost 5 bases at V and 10 bases at J; junction bases unmatched: 8. Germline V gives CDR1 MNHEY, CDR2 SMNVEV (reference sequence). The DNA of the CDR3 is TGTGCCAGCAGTACCGGGACAGGGTATCGAGCTTTCTTT. Encoded protein: CASSTGTGYRAFF.

V usage is TRBV9 and J usage is TRBJ2-3; D is unresolved. The CDR3 has 15 residues. V was clipped by 1 base and J by 2 bases, with 11 bases between them. Germline values: CDR1 SGDLS, CDR2 YYNGEE. The CDR3 spells CASSVSGFHTDTQYF. DNA for the CDR3: TGTGCCAGCAGCGTATCAGGATTTCACACAGATACGCAGTATTTT.

The J gene is TRBJ2-7, the V gene TRBV7-2; TRBD2 matches at 11 bases. Germline assignment: CDR1 SGHTA and CDR2 FQGNSA. J lost 2 bases, V lost 4 bases, and 4 bases had no gene match. The length of the CDR3 is 15 residues. CDR3 residues: CASSSIAGGTYEQYF. DNA of the CDR3: TGTGCCAGCAGCTCAATAGCGGGAGGGACCTACGAGCAGTACTTC. Combining the CDR3 with reference TRBV7-2 and TRBJ2-7 gives the whole variable domain GAGVSQSPSNKVTEKGKDVELRCDPISGHTALYWYRQSLGQGLEFLIYFQGNSAPDKSGLPSDRFSAERTGGSVSTLTIQRTQQEDSAVYLCASSSIAGGTYEQYFGPGTRLTVT.

V usage is TRBV5-1 and J usage is TRBJ2-5, with 7 bases aligning to TRBD2. Germline values: CDR1 SGHRS, CDR2 YFSETQ. The V gene end was trimmed by 3 bases and the J gene end by 5 bases; junction bases not matched to a gene: 13. CDR3 length equals 16 residues. CDR3 amino acids: CASSSAPPNSGETQYF. CDR3 coding DNA: TGCGCCAGCAGCTCTGCCCCCCCAAATAGCGGGGAGACCCAGTACTTC. The full variable domain, its missing parts supplied by reference TRBV5-1 and TRBJ2-5, is KAGVTQTPRYLIKTRGQQVTLSCSPISGHRSVSWYQQTPGQGLQFLFEYFSETQRNKGNFPGRFSGRQFSNSRSEMNVSTLELGDSALYLCASSSAPPNSGETQYFGPGTRLLVL.

This chain links TRBV7-9 with TRBJ2-5, with 8 bases aligning to TRBD1. TRBJ2-7 explains the end of the DNA better; the J call may be wrong. Germline CDR1 SEHNR, CDR2 FQNEAQ (reference sequence). The CDR3 runs 13 residues. The CDR3 protein is CASTGQGTYEQYF. CDR3 nucleotide sequence: TGTGCCAGCACCGGACAGGGCACCTACGAGCAGTACTTC.

This sequence joins TRBV29-1 and TRBJ2-7; 7 nucleotides align to TRBD2. Germline assignment: CDR1 SQVTM and CDR2 ANQGSEA. CDR3 length equals 16 residues. The trim removed 0 bases at V and 2 bases at J, leaving 10 bases unmatched. CDR3 DNA: TGCAGCGTTGAAGATCAGAGGGAGGGAACCGCCTACGAGCAGTACTTC. The encoded protein is CSVEDQREGTAYEQYF.